This T cell receptor beta chain emerged from a study of glioma-infiltrating T cells. Findings and caveats of the study: CDR3 overlap between tissue and blood was very small. Above-expected tissue-blood divergence occurred in all gliomas, most in low-grade ones.

This clonotype appeared many times. Its antigen is as yet unknown. CDR1 and CDR2 (germline): SGHTA, FQGTGA. The CDR3 totals 14 residues. Trimming removed 3 bases from V and 1 base from J; junction bases left unmatched: 1. TCR alpha and beta CDR3 regions were amplified from RNA using iRepertoire nested multiplex PCR. One-step reverse transcription and amplification started from around 100-400 ng of tissue mRNA or PBMC total RNA. TCRdb processed the multiplex PCR reads anew with MiXCR; each CDR3 protein has one entry. The data show about 44,000 distinct CDR3 sequences, around 20% seen once. This chain links TRBV7-3 with TRBJ2-5; 8 positions match TRBD2. Sequenced input: glioma tissue, nonneoplastic brain tissue, or PBMCs (not recorded which). This clonotype was obtained from a human donor with low-grade glioma or glioblastoma, undergoing nonglioma brain surgery, or in good health (not recorded which). CDR3 nucleotides: TGTGCCAGCAGCTTCAGCGGGAGCCAAGAGACCCAGTACTTC. It encodes CASSFSGSQETQYF.